This T cell receptor (beta chain) was sequenced during a study of technical replicates of blood from a few donors. This clone turned up a few times. Libraries were prepared by immunoSEQ multiplex PCR; TCRdb keeps only in-frame clonotypes and omits some of them. The sample carries about 71,000 clones, nearly 98% recorded once. The CDR3 has 14 residues. Germline assignment: CDR1 SGHNT and CDR2 YENEEA. Germline trimming cut 1 base from V and 5 bases from J; bases unmatched to any gene: 2. The gene calls are TRBV11-3 and TRBJ2-7, with 10 nucleotides matching TRBD2. The source material was T cells isolated from PBMCs. The sequence was collected from a human donor in good health. CDR3 in amino acids: CASSLVAGGHEQYF. The CDR3, as DNA: TGTGCCAGCAGCTTAGTAGCGGGGGGCCACGAGCAGTACTTC.